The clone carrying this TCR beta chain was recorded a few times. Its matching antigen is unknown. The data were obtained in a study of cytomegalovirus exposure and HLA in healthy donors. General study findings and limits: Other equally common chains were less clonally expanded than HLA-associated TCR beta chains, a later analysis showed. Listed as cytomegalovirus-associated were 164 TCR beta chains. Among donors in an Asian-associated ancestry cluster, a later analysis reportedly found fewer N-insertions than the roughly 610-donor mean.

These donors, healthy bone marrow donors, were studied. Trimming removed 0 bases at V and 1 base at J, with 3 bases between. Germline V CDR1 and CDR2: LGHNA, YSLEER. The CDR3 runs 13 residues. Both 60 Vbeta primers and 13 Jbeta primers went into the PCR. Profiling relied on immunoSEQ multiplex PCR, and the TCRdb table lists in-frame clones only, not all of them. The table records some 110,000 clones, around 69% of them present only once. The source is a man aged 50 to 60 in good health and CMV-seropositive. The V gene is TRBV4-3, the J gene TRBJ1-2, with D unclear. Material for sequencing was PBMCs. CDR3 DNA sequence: TGCGCCAGCAGCCAAGACAGTAACTATGGCTACACCTTC. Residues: CASSQDSNYGYTF.